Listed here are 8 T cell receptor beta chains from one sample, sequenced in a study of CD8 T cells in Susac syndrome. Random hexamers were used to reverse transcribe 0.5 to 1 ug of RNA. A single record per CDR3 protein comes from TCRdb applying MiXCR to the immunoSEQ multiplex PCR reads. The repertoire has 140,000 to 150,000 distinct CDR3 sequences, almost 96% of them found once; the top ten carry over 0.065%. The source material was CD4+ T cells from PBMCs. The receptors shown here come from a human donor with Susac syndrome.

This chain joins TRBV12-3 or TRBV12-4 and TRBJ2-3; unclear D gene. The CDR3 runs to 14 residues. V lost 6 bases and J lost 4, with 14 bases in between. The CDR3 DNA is TGTGCCAGCAGCTCCGGCCCCGAGGCAGATACGCAGTATTTT. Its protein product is CASSSGPEADTQYF.

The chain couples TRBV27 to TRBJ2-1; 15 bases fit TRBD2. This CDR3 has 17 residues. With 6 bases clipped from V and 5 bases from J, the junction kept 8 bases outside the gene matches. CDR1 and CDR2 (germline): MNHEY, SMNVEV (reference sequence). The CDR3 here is CASSFRRTSGRDNEQFF. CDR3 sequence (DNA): TGTGCCAGCAGCTTTCGGCGGACTAGCGGGAGGGACAATGAGCAGTTCTTC.

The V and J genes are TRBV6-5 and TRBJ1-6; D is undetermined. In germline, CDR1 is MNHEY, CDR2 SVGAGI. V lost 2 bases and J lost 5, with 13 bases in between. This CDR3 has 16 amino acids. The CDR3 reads CASSYLSNGDNSPLHF. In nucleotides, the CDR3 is TGTGCCAGCAGTTACCTATCGAACGGAGATAATTCACCCCTCCACTTT.

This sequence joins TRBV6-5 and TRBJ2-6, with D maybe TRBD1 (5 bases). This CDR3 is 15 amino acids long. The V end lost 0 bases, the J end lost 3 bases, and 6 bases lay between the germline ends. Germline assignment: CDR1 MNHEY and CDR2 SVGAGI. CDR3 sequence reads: CASSYSTDGANVLTF. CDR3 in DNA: TGTGCCAGCAGTTACTCGACAGATGGGGCCAACGTCCTGACTTTC.

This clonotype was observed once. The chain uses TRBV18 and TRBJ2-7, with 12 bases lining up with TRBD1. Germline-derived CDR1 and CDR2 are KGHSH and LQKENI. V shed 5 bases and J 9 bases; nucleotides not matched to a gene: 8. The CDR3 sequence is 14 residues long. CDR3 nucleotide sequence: TGTGCCAGCTCAACCGGGACAGGGGGCAACCGGCAGTACTTC. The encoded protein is CASSTGTGGNRQYF.

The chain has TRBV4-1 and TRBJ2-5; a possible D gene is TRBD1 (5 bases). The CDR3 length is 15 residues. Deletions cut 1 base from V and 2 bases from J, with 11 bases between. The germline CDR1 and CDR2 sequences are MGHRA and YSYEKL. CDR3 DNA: TGCGCCAGCAGCCAAGCTGCAGGGCTACAAGAGACCCAGTACTTC. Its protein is CASSQAAGLQETQYF.

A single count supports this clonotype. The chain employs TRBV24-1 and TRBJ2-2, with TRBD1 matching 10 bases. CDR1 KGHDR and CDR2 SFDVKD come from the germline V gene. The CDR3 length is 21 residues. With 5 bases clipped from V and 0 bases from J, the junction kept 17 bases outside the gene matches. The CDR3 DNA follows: TGTGCCACCAGTGGCTCCGGGACAGGGGACTCCGTTATCGCGAACACCGGGGAGCTGTTTTTT. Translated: CATSGSGTGDSVIANTGELFF.

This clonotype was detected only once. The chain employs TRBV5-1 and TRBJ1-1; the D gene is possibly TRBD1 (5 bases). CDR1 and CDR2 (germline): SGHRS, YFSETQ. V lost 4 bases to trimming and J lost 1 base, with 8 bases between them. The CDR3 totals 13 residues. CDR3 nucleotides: TGCGCCAGCAGCACAGGACAGAACACTGAAGCTTTCTTT. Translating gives CASSTGQNTEAFF.